The 2 T cell receptor beta chains given below trace back to one sample, sequenced in a study of cytomegalovirus exposure and HLA in healthy donors. Both 60 Vbeta primers and 13 Jbeta primers went into the PCR. The method was immunoSEQ multiplex PCR; TCRdb's version includes in-frame clones alone and lacks a portion of them. Among around 130,000 clones, roughly 80% were seen once, and the ten largest hold 2.1%. Sequenced sample: PBMCs. The origin of the receptors is a man aged 25 to 40 in good health and CMV-seronegative.

This clone was seen more than once but under ten times. The chain links TRBV19 to TRBJ2-2, with 10 bases matching TRBD1. After removal of 7 bases from V and 6 bases from J, the junction contained 8 bases not matched to a gene. CDR3 length: 15 residues. The V gene's germline CDR1 is LNHDA and CDR2 SQIVND (reference sequence). CDR3 coding DNA: TGTGCCAGTACTCCGGGACAGGGGCGCTCCGGGGAGCTGTTTTTT. This codes for CASTPGQGRSGELFF.

This rearrangement joins TRBV4-2 to TRBJ2-1; D is possibly TRBD2 (6 bases). Trimming took 0 bases from V and 6 from J, leaving 15 bases between them. Germline V gene data show CDR1 as LGHNA and CDR2 as YNFKEQ. The CDR3 extends over 16 amino acids. This CDR3 reads CASSQETAGLINEQFF. In nucleotides, the CDR3 is TGTGCCAGCAGCCAAGAGACGGCGGGGTTAATCAATGAGCAGTTCTTC.